This T cell receptor (beta chain) was observed in a study of T-cell memory formation after mild COVID-19. Notes on the study in general: Contracting clones localized mainly to CM and EM when CD4+ and mainly to EMRA when CD8+. Second-wave clones that peaked on day 37 lacked confirmed SARS-CoV-2 specificity.

The sample holds a few counts of this clonotype. Antigen unknown. The CDR3 contains 18 residues. V dropped 0 bases and J dropped 5; count of bases not matched to a gene: 11. Germline loops: CDR1 MNHEY, CDR2 SMNVEV (reference sequence). Constant-segment-primed 5'RACE gave TCR alpha and TCR beta cDNA libraries with sample barcodes and UMIs. One entry per CDR3 protein, called by TCRdb with MiXCR from the 5' RACE reads. This table has 85,000 to 120,000 distinct CDR3 sequences, around 12% appearing once. The chain has TRBV27 and TRBJ2-1, with 9 bases matching TRBD2. The TCR was taken from an adult woman who had mild COVID-19 (a few samples of this study predate the infection). Cell type and time point are not known. Sequencing was performed on PBMCs or a T cell subset sorted from them (not recorded which). The CDR3 spells CASSLSFALAGLNNEQFF. The CDR3 nucleotides read TGTGCCAGCAGTTTATCCTTCGCGCTAGCGGGGCTAAACAATGAGCAGTTCTTC.